A selection of T cell receptor beta chains follows, all from one sample in a study of blood T cell repertoires in COVID-19. Assay used: immunoSEQ multiplex PCR; TCRdb lists only in-frame clones, some missing. The sample comprises about 180,000 clones, 84% of which are singletons, and roughly 15% rests with the top ten. The sequencing sample was made of PBMCs or T cells enriched from blood (not recorded which). These receptors all stem from a man in his forties or fifties who had recovered from COVID-19. Both conserved end residues are part of each CDR3. A D gene is named only where the DNA matches it firmly. Size is omitted from some rows. Given values are once, few, many or a class for expanded clones.

d_gene	abundance	v_gene	j_gene	CDR3nt	CDR3aa
-	-	TRBV5-5	TRBJ1-5	TGTGCCAGCAGCTTGGAGGCGGGGGCCCAGCATTTT	CASSLEAGAQHF
TRBD1	-	TRBV7-9	TRBJ1-1	TGTGCCAGCAGCCCGAGGGACAGGAACACTGAAGCTTTCTTT	CASSPRDRNTEAFF
TRBD2	-	TRBV6-1	TRBJ2-1	TGTGCCAGCAGTGAACTAGCGGGGGGTTACAATGAGCAGTTCTTC	CASSELAGGYNEQFF
-	-	TRBV3-1/TRBV3-2	TRBJ2-7	TGTGCCAGCAGCCACATGGGACACTACGAGCAGTACTTC	CASSHMGHYEQYF
-	-	TRBV30	TRBJ1-1	TGTGCCTGGAGTGTTCAGGTGAACACTGAAGCTTTCTTT	CAWSVQVNTEAFF
TRBD1	few	TRBV5-4	TRBJ1-2	TGTGCCAGCAGCTCAGGGGGCGCCAACTATGGCTACACCTTC	CASSSGGANYGYTF
-	-	TRBV5-4	TRBJ1-6	TGTGCCAGCGGGGCAACGGCAGGGCAGGGGAATTCACCCCTCCACTTT	CASGATAGQGNSPLHF
TRBD2	-	TRBV20-1	TRBJ2-3	TGCAGTGCTAGTTGGGTAGCGGGTGTAACGCAGTATTTT	CSASWVAGVTQYF
TRBD1	-	TRBV27	TRBJ1-1	TGTGCCAGCAGTCGACAGGGGTCTTACACTGAAGCTTTCTTT	CASSRQGSYTEAFF
-	-	TRBV7-9	TRBJ2-5	TGTGCCAGCAGCCCCCCGGGGGAGGCCGTTGAGACCCAGTACTTC	CASSPPGEAVETQYF
TRBD1	-	TRBV2	TRBJ1-2	TGTGCCAGCAGTGAAAATCCAGTTAGGGGACAGGGCGGCTACACCTTC	CASSENPVRGQGGYTF
-	few	TRBV5-1	TRBJ1-2	TGCGCCAGCAGCTTGGGCGGGGTCGGCTACACCTTC	CASSLGGVGYTF
TRBD1	-	TRBV18	TRBJ2-1	TGTGCCAGCTCAATCGACAGGGTGGTTGGTAGTGAGCAGTTCTTC	CASSIDRVVGSEQFF
TRBD1	-	TRBV7-6	TRBJ2-5	TGTGCCAGCCTTCGTATGACAGGGGTACAAGAGACCCAGTACTTC	CASLRMTGVQETQYF
TRBD2	-	TRBV7-8	TRBJ2-3	TGTGCCAGCAGCCCGAAGACTAGCGGGGGGACAGATACGCAGTATTTT	CASSPKTSGGTDTQYF
-	-	TRBV3-1/TRBV3-2	TRBJ1-6	TGTGCCAGCAGTAGGGACACAAATTCACCCCTCCACTTT	CASSRDTNSPLHF
TRBD1	medium-sized	TRBV29-1	TRBJ2-7	TGCAGCGCCGGGACAGACTCCTACGAGCAGTACTTC	CSAGTDSYEQYF
-	-	TRBV6-5	TRBJ2-1	TGTGCCAGCAAGAGGGCTAGCGATGAGCAGTTCTTC	CASKRASDEQFF
-	once	TRBV29-1	TRBJ1-3	TGCAGCGTTCGGGGATCTGGAAACACCATATATTTT	CSVRGSGNTIYF
-	-	TRBV9	TRBJ2-1	TGTGCCAGCAGCGTAGGCGGAGGCTCCTACAATGAGCAGTTCTTC	CASSVGGGSYNEQFF
-	once	TRBV6-5	TRBJ1-2	TGTGCCACCACAGATAACTATGGCTACACCTTC	CATTDNYGYTF
-	-	TRBV2	TRBJ2-5	TGTGCCAGCACCCGGGACTCCCAAGAGACCCAGTACTTC	CASTRDSQETQYF
-	-	TRBV14	TRBJ1-4	TGTGCCAGCAGCCAAGTGGGCCTCCGGATGAGTAAACTGTTTTTT	CASSQVGLRMSKLFF
-	-	TRBV10-1	TRBJ2-1	TGCGCCAGCAGTGGGGTGCAGGGGCCCTACAATGAGCAGTTCTTC	CASSGVQGPYNEQFF
-	-	TRBV2	TRBJ1-5	TGTGCCAGCAGTGAGGCTCAGGGCCTCAATCAGCCCCAGCATTTT	CASSEAQGLNQPQHF
-	few	TRBV7-9	TRBJ1-4	TGTGCCAGCAGCTTCAGCCGGGCTAATGAAAAACTGTTTTTT	CASSFSRANEKLFF
TRBD1	once	TRBV30	TRBJ1-6	TGTGCCTGGAGACCCGGGGACAGTTCACCCCTCCACTTT	CAWRPGDSSPLHF
TRBD2	-	TRBV4-2	TRBJ2-2	TGTGCCAGCAGCCCATGGACTAGCGGGGGAAACACCGGGGAGCTGTTTTTT	CASSPWTSGGNTGELFF
TRBD1	-	TRBV27	TRBJ1-2	TGTGCCAGCAGTTTTAACCGGGACAGGGTGGGCTACACCTTC	CASSFNRDRVGYTF
TRBD2	few	TRBV10-3	TRBJ2-3	TGTGCCATCAGTGAGTCGACTAGCGGGGTCCCCTTGGCGCAGTATTTT	CAISESTSGVPLAQYF
-	-	TRBV9	TRBJ1-1	TGTGCCAGCAGCAGGGGCGGTAACACTGAAGCTTTCTTT	CASSRGGNTEAFF
-	-	TRBV5-6	TRBJ1-4	TGTGCCAGCAGCTTGGAAGGGGGTGGAGAAAAACTGTTTTTT	CASSLEGGGEKLFF
TRBD2	-	TRBV19	TRBJ2-1	TGTGCCAGTACCCCAGGGACTAGATCGGACAATGAGCAGTTCTTC	CASTPGTRSDNEQFF
TRBD1	-	TRBV18	TRBJ1-1	TGTGCCAGCTCACGTAGACAGGGGGCCGACACTGAAGCTTTCTTT	CASSRRQGADTEAFF
TRBD1	-	TRBV28	TRBJ1-4	TGTGCCAGCAAGGACAGGGGGACTCCTAATGAAAAACTGTTTTTT	CASKDRGTPNEKLFF
-	-	TRBV30	TRBJ1-1	TGTGCCTGGACCAATTCCAGATTCACTGAAGCTTTCTTT	CAWTNSRFTEAFF
TRBD1	-	TRBV29-1	TRBJ2-2	TGCAGCGTCACAGGGGGGCTGCACACCGGGGAGCTGTTTTTT	CSVTGGLHTGELFF
TRBD2	many	TRBV28	TRBJ2-7	TGTGCCAGCAGTCCGACTAGCGGGGGGAGCTACGAGCAGTACTTC	CASSPTSGGSYEQYF
TRBD1	-	TRBV25-1	TRBJ1-2	TGTGCCAGCAGTGACGACAGGAAAGGGACAGGGGGCGGCTACACCTTC	CASSDDRKGTGGGYTF
-	-	TRBV12-5	TRBJ2-1	TGTGCTAGTGGCCACAACAATGAGCAGTTCTTC	CASGHNNEQFF
-	-	TRBV5-1	TRBJ2-1	TGCGCCAGCAGCTTGGGGGGGGCGGGAGCCTACAATGAGCAGTTCTTC	CASSLGGAGAYNEQFF
-	-	TRBV18	TRBJ1-5	TGTGCCAGCTCACCCGGGGTCCAAGGGAACTCTCAGCCCCAGCATTTT	CASSPGVQGNSQPQHF
TRBD2	-	TRBV5-1	TRBJ2-1	TGCGCCAGCAGTCTAGGACTACTAGCCGGGGGGGAGGATGAGCAGTTCTTC	CASSLGLLAGGEDEQFF
-	-	TRBV4-1	TRBJ1-3	TGCGCCAGCAGCCCAGCCGGACACCTCCCGGGTACCATATATTTT	CASSPAGHLPGTIYF
TRBD1	-	TRBV7-2	TRBJ1-5	TGTGCCAGCAGCTTGTATTCAGGGGGTATAGGGGGCAATCAGCCCCAGCATTTT	CASSLYSGGIGGNQPQHF
TRBD2	-	TRBV9	TRBJ2-3	TGTGCCAGCAGCGGGTCGGGGCTAGCGGGAAATACGCAGTATTTT	CASSGSGLAGNTQYF
-	few	TRBV6-6	TRBJ2-5	TGTGCCAGCAGTTACTCGGCAAACAGTCCACAAGAGACCCAGTACTTC	CASSYSANSPQETQYF
-	-	TRBV10-2	TRBJ1-6	TGCGCCAGCAGTTTGACAGCCTATAATTCACCCCTCCACTTT	CASSLTAYNSPLHF
-	-	TRBV12-3/TRBV12-4	TRBJ2-1	TGTGCCACAGGGAGGGGGACCTACAATGAGCAGTTCTTC	CATGRGTYNEQFF
TRBD2	-	TRBV19	TRBJ2-6	TGTGCCAGTAGCTCCGCGGGGGAACCCGGGGCCAACGTCCTGACTTTC	CASSSAGEPGANVLTF
TRBD1	-	TRBV7-2	TRBJ1-1	TGTGCCAGCAGCTTAGCCCCCAGGGGGATTCCTGAAGCTTTCTTT	CASSLAPRGIPEAFF
TRBD1	few	TRBV30	TRBJ1-2	TGTGCCTGGAGCTCTCCTAGGGACAGGGGGAACTATGGCTACACCTTC	CAWSSPRDRGNYGYTF
TRBD2	many	TRBV12-3/TRBV12-4	TRBJ2-3	TGTGCCAGCAGTCACGGGGGGGATACGCAGTATTTT	CASSHGGDTQYF
TRBD1	-	TRBV5-5	TRBJ1-2	TGTGCCAGCAGCTGGGGACAGGGCACCTATGGCTACACCTTC	CASSWGQGTYGYTF